One and the same sample provided the 8 T cell receptor beta chains below, sequenced in a study of blood T cell repertoires in COVID-19. Repertoires were generated with immunoSEQ multiplex PCR, while TCRdb's copy carries only in-frame clones and drops some. The data contain 70,000 to 90,000 clones, about four fifths of them singletons. Sequencing was done on a sample of peripheral blood. These receptors came from a human donor in a cohort sampled during active COVID-19.

This sequence joins TRBV2 and TRBJ2-1; a weak D match, TRBD1 (5 bases). CDR3 length: 15 amino acids. The germline V and J ends were trimmed by 7 bases and 2 bases, with 15 bases remaining between them. Per the germline V gene, CDR1 is SNHLY and CDR2 is FYNNEI. The CDR3 here is CASIADTQTYNEQFF. The CDR3 DNA reads TGTGCCAGCATCGCGGACACTCAGACCTACAATGAGCAGTTCTTC.

About this clone: The junction differs from germline at one of its ends, possibly a read error. V gene TRBV2 combines with J gene TRBJ1-4; 10 nucleotides match TRBD1. The germline gives CDR1 SNHLY, CDR2 FYNNEI. CDR3 length: 14 amino acids. The CDR3 loop is CASREGQGGEKLFF. The CDR3 DNA reads as TGTGCCAGCAGGGAAGGACAGGGGGGAGAAAAACTGTTTTTT. The full variable domain, completed using reference TRBV2 and TRBJ1-4, is EPEVTQTPSHQVTQMGQEVILRCVPISNHLYFYWYRQILGQKVEFLVSFYNNEISEKSEIFDDQFSVERPDGSNFTLKIRSTKLEDSAMYFCASREGQGGEKLFFGSGTQLSVL.

The genes are TRBV7-9 and TRBJ1-1; 11 positions agree with TRBD1. The V gene's germline CDR1 is SEHNR and CDR2 FQNEAQ (reference sequence). The ends lost 5 bases at V and 5 bases at J; junction bases unmatched: 16. CDR3 length: 18 residues. The CDR3 sequence is CASSPLTSGQGAKTEAFF. DNA for the CDR3: TGTGCCAGCAGCCCCCTCACCTCCGGACAGGGGGCGAAAACTGAAGCTTTCTTT.

J is TRBJ2-1 and V is TRBV5-1; 7 bases line up with TRBD2. Germline assignment: CDR1 SGHRS and CDR2 YFSETQ. This CDR3 has 16 residues. With V trimmed by 1 base and J by 3 bases, 7 bases remained unmatched. Here the CDR3 reads CASSLIGGSSYNEQFF. The CDR3 DNA sequence: TGCGCCAGCAGCTTGATTGGCGGGAGCAGCTACAATGAGCAGTTCTTC.

The genes are TRBV6-5 and TRBJ1-1, with D unclear. CDR1 and CDR2 from the germline V gene are MNHEY and SVGAGI. Trimming stripped 2 bases from V and 4 bases from J, with 11 bases between. This CDR3 is 14 amino acids long. CDR3 amino acids: CASSYVSVGTEAFF. CDR3 in DNA: TGTGCCAGCAGTTACGTCAGCGTGGGCACTGAAGCTTTCTTT.

The chain has TRBV5-6 and TRBJ2-7, with 12 positions matching TRBD2. The germline V gene encodes CDR1 SGHDT and CDR2 YYEEEE. Germline trimming cut 4 bases from V and 0 bases from J; bases unmatched to any gene: 8. The CDR3 runs to 17 residues. CDR3 amino acids: CASSQGLAGPSSYEQYV. The CDR3 bases are TGTGCCAGCAGCCAGGGACTAGCGGGTCCGAGCTCCTACGAGCAGTACGTC.

The chain is built from TRBV11-3 and TRBJ2-1, with D perhaps TRBD2 (6 bases). In germline, CDR1 is SGHNT, CDR2 YENEEA. CDR3 length: 12 residues. The V end was cut by 5 bases, the J end by 10 bases, with 12 bases between. The CDR3 reads CASSGRSQEQFF. The CDR3 coding sequence is TGTGCCAGCAGCGGGAGGTCCCAAGAGCAGTTCTTC.

The chain uses TRBV4-2 and TRBJ1-3; D is undetermined. Trimming shortened V by 3 bases and J by 9 bases, and 12 bases separated the two germline ends. The CDR3 is 13 amino acids. The germline CDR1 and CDR2 sequences are LGHNA and YNFKEQ. Here the CDR3 DNA reads TGTGCCAGCAGCCACGAAGGACTCGGCACCATATATTTT. This encodes CASSHEGLGTIYF.